This TCR beta chain was profiled in a study of metastatic and nonmetastatic thyroid tumors. Study information: Across peripheral blood and tumor or nodule tissue samples taken from malignant and benign thyroid patients, the repertoires were compared with one another.

In the authors' methods: CDR3 differences across clinicopathological groups were used to build a distant-metastasis classifier for papillary thyroid cancer. TCRdb reanalyzed the PCR reads via MiXCR. The V and J calls were determined by TCRdb, not by the authors. Of about 20,000 clones in the sample, more than 20% were seen once. None of the patients had undergone any treatment ahead of thyroid surgery. The study, taken as a whole, reports: The study reportedly found significantly higher TCR beta diversity in malignant thyroid tumors than benign nodules, in blood and tumor.

Worth noting for this clone: Its antigen is unknown.

The CDR3 has 13 amino acids. V lost 7 bases and J 0 bases, leaving 7 bases between the germline ends. Per the germline V gene, CDR1 is MNHNS and CDR2 is SASEGT. The sample comprised tumor tissue. This TCR was sampled from a female donor with papillary thyroid cancer or a benign thyroid nodule (not recorded which). Some clones in this sample may be carry-over from other donors' samples. The J gene is TRBJ1-3, the V gene TRBV6-1; D is unresolved. CDR3 sequence (DNA): TGTGCCAGCACGAGTTTCTCTGGAAACACCATATATTTT. Its protein product is CASTSFSGNTIYF.